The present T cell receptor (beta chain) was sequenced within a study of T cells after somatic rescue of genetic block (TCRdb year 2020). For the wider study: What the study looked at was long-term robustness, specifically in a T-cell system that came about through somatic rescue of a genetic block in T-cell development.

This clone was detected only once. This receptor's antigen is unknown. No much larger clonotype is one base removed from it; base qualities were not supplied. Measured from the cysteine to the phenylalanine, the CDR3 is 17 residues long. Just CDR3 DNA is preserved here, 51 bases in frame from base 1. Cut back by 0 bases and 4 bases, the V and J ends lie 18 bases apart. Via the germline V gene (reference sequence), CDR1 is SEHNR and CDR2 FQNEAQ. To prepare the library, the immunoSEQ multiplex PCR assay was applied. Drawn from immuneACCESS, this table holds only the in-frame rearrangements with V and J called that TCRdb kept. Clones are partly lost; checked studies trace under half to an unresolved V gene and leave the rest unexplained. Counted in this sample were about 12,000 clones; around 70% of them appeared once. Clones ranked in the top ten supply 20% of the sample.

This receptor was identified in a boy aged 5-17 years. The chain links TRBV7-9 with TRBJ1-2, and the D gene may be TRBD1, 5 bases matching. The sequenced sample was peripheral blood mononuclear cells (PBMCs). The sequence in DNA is TGTGCCAGCAGCTTAGCGTGGACGGAGGGGATTCCCTATGGCTACACCTTC. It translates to CASSLAWTEGIPYGYTF.